This T cell receptor (beta chain) was sequenced during a study of T cells after yellow fever vaccination. About the research overall: SMART-Seq v4 Ultra Low Input prepared libraries from low-cell fractions. General study results and limits: Abundant contaminating clonotypes from the bulk population could appear in FACS-sorted repertoires. The secondary response was weaker but peaked faster, day 5 versus 15.

The CDR3 loop spans 16 amino acids. V dropped 0 bases and J dropped 3 bases, with 11 bases sitting between them. Germline V gene data show CDR1 as MNHEY and CDR2 as SVGEGT. This clonotype was seen only a few times. Its specificity is not known. TCRdb itself ran the 5' RACE reads through MiXCR, one entry per CDR3 protein. The table lists about 400,000 distinct CDR3 sequences, around 6.5% of them singletons. The chain couples TRBV6-2 or TRBV6-3 to TRBJ2-2, with D possibly being TRBD2 (5 bases). The TCR originated in a man younger than 40 who received the YFV17D yellow fever vaccine. The sequencing here drew on PBMCs, taken 5 days after the yellow fever booster vaccination. The DNA of the CDR3 is TGTGCCAGCAGTTACTCAGGGAGCGTAGACACCGGGGAGCTGTTTTTT. It codes for CASSYSGSVDTGELFF.